A single sample is the source of the 13 T cell receptor beta chains below, sequenced in a study of cytomegalovirus exposure and HLA in healthy donors. PCR used 60 Vbeta primers and 13 Jbeta primers. Some clones are missing from TCRdb's copy, which holds only in-frame ones; the method was immunoSEQ multiplex PCR. The profile covers around 160,000 clones, with approximately 85% appearing a single time and 7.5% to 10% taken by the ten largest. The sequenced sample was PBMCs. The receptor set was obtained from a man in his late teens or twenties in good health and CMV-seropositive.

This chain connects TRBV25-1 to TRBJ2-5, with D possibly matching TRBD1 (7 bases). The germline gives CDR1 MGHDK, CDR2 SYGVNS. V shed 6 bases and J shed 6 bases, with 14 bases lying between them. The CDR3 is 13 residues long. Written as DNA, the CDR3 is TGTGCCAGCAGCGAGCAGGGGGGAAAGACCCAGTACTTC. Protein product: CASSEQGGKTQYF.

V and J are TRBV15 and TRBJ2-3; tentatively, D is TRBD2 (5 bases). The CDR3 spans 16 residues. Between the trimmed V and J ends, which lost 3 bases and 2 bases, there was a span of 15 bases. Germline V gene data show CDR1 as LNHNV and CDR2 as YYDKDF (reference sequence). The CDR3 is CATSSRLLGDTDTQYF. The CDR3 DNA is TGTGCCACCAGCAGTCGACTCCTCGGGGACACAGATACGCAGTATTTT.

This clone was found once. The J gene is TRBJ2-2, the V gene TRBV5-1, with D perhaps TRBD1 (7 bases). Germline lookup yields CDR1 SGHRS and CDR2 YFSETQ. Trimming took off 4 bases at V and 5 bases at J, with 18 bases between the two ends. The CDR3 is 16 amino acids. CDR3 region: CASSGGGAKRTGELFF. The CDR3 DNA follows: TGCGCCAGCAGCGGAGGGGGCGCGAAAAGGACCGGGGAGCTGTTTTTT.

The gene calls are TRBV6-1 and TRBJ2-5; 10 bases map to TRBD2. V shed 3 bases, J shed 5 bases, and the junction held 9 bases outside the gene matches. CDR1 MNHNS and CDR2 SASEGT come from the germline V gene. The CDR3 is 16 amino acids. CDR3 sequence reads: CASSDSAGGRWETQYF. CDR3 in DNA: TGTGCCAGCAGTGATTCAGCGGGGGGGCGATGGGAGACCCAGTACTTC.

This rearrangement joins TRBV13 to TRBJ2-7, with 10 bases identical to TRBD1. V dropped 0 bases and J dropped 4; count of bases not matched to a gene: 6. The germline CDR1 and CDR2 sequences are PRHDT and FYEKMQ (reference sequence). CDR3 size: 16 residues. In DNA form, the CDR3 reads TGTGCCAGCAGCTTAGGCCCCGGGACAGGGGTGTACGAGCAGTACTTC. Translation gives CASSLGPGTGVYEQYF.

V gene TRBV5-1 combines with J gene TRBJ2-7; TRBD2 matches 11 bases. In germline, CDR1 is SGHRS, CDR2 YFSETQ. The CDR3 loop spans 16 amino acids. Trimming removed 3 bases from V and 3 bases from J; junction bases left unmatched: 8. The CDR3 region has the DNA TGCGCCAGCAGCTGGGCGACTAGCGGGGAAATCTACGAGCAGTACTTC. Protein sequence: CASSWATSGEIYEQYF.

This clone was seen only once. The chain links TRBV29-1 to TRBJ1-2, with D possibly matching TRBD1 (5 bases). The germline CDR1 and CDR2 sequences are SQVTM and ANQGSEA. V was cut by 6 bases and J by 4 bases, with 18 bases left in between. The CDR3 is 14 amino acids. The CDR3 DNA reads TGCAGCGTCCGAGGCGGGGCGTTCGGCTATGGCTACACCTTC. Translated, it gives CSVRGGAFGYGYTF.

The J gene is TRBJ2-7, the V gene TRBV21-1; the D call of TRBD1 is as the table states it, not checked on the DNA. TRBV21-1 is noted as a pseudogene. CDR3 length: 15 amino acids. In DNA form, the CDR3 reads TGTGCCAGCAGCCCTTGCCGGGACAGGGCGGGGGAGCAGTACTTC. Protein product: CASSPCRDRAGEQYF.

The sample holds one count of this clone. This chain uses TRBV4-3 with TRBJ2-2; 9 bases align to TRBD1. Germline V gene data show CDR1 as LGHNA and CDR2 as YSLEER. This CDR3 is built from 14 residues. With V trimmed by 6 bases and J by 5 bases, 4 bases remained unmatched. CDR3 nucleotide sequence: TGCGCCAGCAGGTCGACAGGGGGTACCGGGGAGCTGTTTTTT. Amino acids: CASRSTGGTGELFF.

V usage is TRBV4-2 and J usage is TRBJ1-1, with TRBD1 matching 7 bases. The germline CDR1 and CDR2 sequences are LGHNA and YNFKEQ. CDR3 length equals 16 residues. Trimming removed 4 bases from V and 0 bases from J; junction bases left unmatched: 8. The CDR3 loop is CASSPATGPMNTEAFF. The CDR3 DNA sequence: TGTGCCAGCAGCCCGGCGACAGGGCCTATGAACACTGAAGCTTTCTTT.

CDR3 residues: CASSLEQGANYGYTF. As DNA, the CDR3 is TGCGCCAGCAGCTTGGAACAGGGGGCCAACTATGGCTACACCTTC. V usage is TRBV5-1 and J usage is TRBJ1-2; 9 bases align to TRBD1. Germline lookup yields CDR1 SGHRS and CDR2 YFSETQ. The CDR3 is 15 amino acids. With 0 bases clipped from V and 2 bases from J, the junction kept 2 bases outside the gene matches.

J is TRBJ2-3 and V is TRBV5-1; TRBD2 matches 12 bases. J gave up 2 bases and V 4 bases, and 8 bases lay outside the gene matches. The CDR3 runs 17 residues. Per the germline V gene, CDR1 is SGHRS and CDR2 is YFSETQ. DNA for the CDR3: TGCGCCAGCAGCCAGAGTCCTAGCGGGGGGGCCACAGATACGCAGTATTTT. It encodes CASSQSPSGGATDTQYF.

V and J are TRBV9 and TRBJ2-3, with D perhaps TRBD1 (5 bases). The CDR3 has 13 residues. Germline V gene lookup returns CDR1 SGDLS and CDR2 YYNGEE. Trimming removed 6 bases from V and 1 base from J, with 9 bases in between. CDR3 in DNA: TGTGCCAGCAACTTACAGGGCACAGATACGCAGTATTTT. It specifies CASNLQGTDTQYF. Combining the CDR3 with reference TRBV9 and TRBJ2-3 gives the whole variable domain DSGVTQTPKHLITATGQRVTLRCSPRSGDLSVYWYQQSLDQGLQFLIQYYNGEERAKGNILERFSAQQFPDLHSELNLSSLELGDSALYFCASNLQGTDTQYFGPGTRLTVL.